The 20 T cell receptor beta chains reported below all come from one sample, sequenced in a study of blood T cell repertoires in COVID-19. Some clones are missing from TCRdb's copy, which holds only in-frame ones; the method was immunoSEQ multiplex PCR. The table has about 180,000 clones, 70% to 90% seen once; the top ten hold 2.5%. The sample comprised peripheral blood. The origin of the receptors is a man aged 35 to 55 with active or convalescent COVID-19.

This clone was seen once. The CDR3 region is CASSLQGELAYEQYF. The DNA for the CDR3 is TGTGCCAGCAGCTTACAGGGGGAATTGGCCTACGAGCAGTACTTC. The chain joins TRBV11-1 to TRBJ2-7; 7 bases align to TRBD1. Trimming at V came to 2 bases and at J to 2 bases, leaving 6 bases not matched to a gene. Germline-derived CDR1 and CDR2 are SGHAT and FQDESV (reference sequence). The CDR3 is made up of 15 amino acids.

The V gene is TRBV7-9, the J gene TRBJ1-6, with D perhaps matching TRBD1 (5 bases). The V gene's germline CDR1 is SEHNR and CDR2 FQNEAQ (reference sequence). This CDR3 region has 19 residues. Between the trimmed V and J ends, which lost 1 base and 10 bases, there was a span of 26 bases. Written as DNA, the CDR3 is TGTGCCAGCAGCTTAGTCCGAGGCGGGATTGAAAGGGGACGATCACCCCTCCACTTT. Translating gives CASSLVRGGIERGRSPLHF.

CDR3 amino acids: CASSLGGPLFF. Here the CDR3 DNA reads TGTGCCAGCAGCTTAGGGGGCCCACTGTTTTTT. The chain links TRBV7-9 to TRBJ1-4, with TRBD1 as a possible D gene (5 bases). The CDR3 has 11 amino acids. The germline CDR1 and CDR2 sequences are SEHNR and FQNEAQ (reference sequence). Trimming took 1 base from V and 13 from J, leaving 7 bases between them.

This clone was counted a single time. The chain joins TRBV12-3 or TRBV12-4 to TRBJ1-3; D gene ambiguous. CDR3 length: 12 amino acids. The V end lost 1 base, the J end lost 7 bases, and 5 bases lay between the germline ends. The CDR3: CASSLGENTIYF. For the CDR3, the DNA is TGTGCCAGCAGTTTAGGGGAGAACACCATATATTTT.

J is TRBJ2-6 and V is TRBV6-2 or TRBV6-3; a weak D match, TRBD2 (6 bases). CDR1 is MNHEY and CDR2 is SVGEGT in the germline V gene. The CDR3 length is 19 residues. Deletions cut 2 bases from V and 0 bases from J, with 17 bases between. The CDR3 loop reads CASSYAPGLTPSGANVLTF. For the CDR3, the DNA is TGTGCCAGCAGTTACGCTCCGGGACTCACACCCTCTGGGGCCAACGTCCTGACTTTC.

Here the CDR3 DNA reads TGTGCCAGCAGTTTGGGGGGGACAGGCTATGGCTACACCTTC. It codes for CASSLGGTGYGYTF. This chain joins TRBV28 and TRBJ1-2; TRBD1 matches 8 bases. Germline assignment: CDR1 MDHEN and CDR2 SYDVKM. This CDR3 is 14 amino acids long. With V trimmed by 3 bases and J by 4 bases, 4 bases remained unmatched.

The chain combines TRBV7-9 with TRBJ2-4; 7 nucleotides agree with TRBD1. The ends lost 4 bases at V and 3 bases at J; junction bases unmatched: 12. Germline V lookup: CDR1 SEHNR, CDR2 FQNEAQ (reference sequence). The CDR3 spans 17 residues. The CDR3 nucleotides read TGTGCCAGCAGCTCCAACACTGGGGACAGTATCAAAAACATTCAGTACTTC. Translation: CASSSNTGDSIKNIQYF. Filled out from reference TRBV7-9 and TRBJ2-4, the complete variable domain reads DTGVSQNPRHKITKRGQNVTFRCDPISEHNRLYWYRQTLGQGPEFLTYFQNEAQLEKSRLLSDRFSAERPKGSFSTLEIQRTEQGDSAMYLCASSSNTGDSIKNIQYFGAGTRLSVL.

This sequence joins TRBV11-2 and TRBJ2-3; 7 bases match TRBD2. The CDR3 length is 17 residues. Germline V gives CDR1 SGHAT, CDR2 FQNNGV. The junction had 17 bases not matched to a gene; V was cut back by 5 bases and J by 6 bases. This CDR3 reads CASSVEERDVPGDTQYF. In DNA form, the CDR3 reads TGTGCCAGCAGCGTTGAGGAGCGGGACGTTCCCGGGGATACGCAGTATTTT. Looking up the rest from reference TRBV11-2 and TRBJ2-3 gives the full variable domain: EAGVAQSPRYKIIEKRQSVAFWCNPISGHATLYWYQQILGQGPKLLIQFQNNGVVDDSQLPKDRFSAERLKGVDSTLKIQPAKLEDSAVYLCASSVEERDVPGDTQYFGPGTRLTVL.

This clone was counted a single time. The genes are TRBV7-8 and TRBJ1-5; maybe TRBD1 (6 bases). Germline CDR1 SGHVS, CDR2 FQNEAQ. V was trimmed by 2 bases and J by 5 bases, leaving 25 bases between them. This CDR3 spans 19 amino acids. The DNA for the CDR3 is TGTGCCAGCAGCTTAACTCGGGACAAATATACACGTGGGGATCAGCCCCAGCATTTT. It is translated as CASSLTRDKYTRGDQPQHF.

Of note for this clone: The sample contains more than one DNA sequence encoding this CDR3. The chain is built from TRBV28 and TRBJ1-1; a weak D match, TRBD1 (6 bases). This CDR3 has 12 residues. CDR1 is MDHEN and CDR2 is SYDVKM in the germline V gene. The V end lost 4 bases, the J end lost 6 bases, and 9 bases lay between the germline ends. In DNA form, the CDR3 reads TGTGCCAGCAGTTGGGGGGGCTCTGAAGCTTTCTTT. Its protein is CASSWGGSEAFF.

The chain carries TRBV7-3 and TRBJ1-2; 10 bases agree with TRBD1. Losses at the gene ends were 5 bases for V and 2 bases for J; bases not matched to a gene: 2. Germline CDR1 SGHTA, CDR2 FQGTGA. The length of the CDR3 is 14 residues. CDR3 coding DNA: TGTGCCAGCAGCCCGGGACAGGGGAACTATGGCTACACCTTC. Its translation: CASSPGQGNYGYTF.

This chain connects TRBV6-1 to TRBJ2-7, with D possibly matching TRBD1 (7 bases). V dropped 1 base and J dropped 6 bases, with 13 bases sitting between them. In germline, CDR1 is MNHNS, CDR2 SASEGT. CDR3 length equals 14 residues. The CDR3 sequence is CASSEVYRGGEQYF. The CDR3 region has the DNA TGTGCCAGCAGTGAAGTCTACAGGGGAGGCGAGCAGTACTTC.

Worth noting for this clone: The sample has other DNA sequences that encode this CDR3 too. CDR3 residues: CASSKGTVATNEKLFF. Written as DNA, the CDR3 is TGTGCCAGTAGTAAAGGGACAGTTGCAACTAATGAAAAACTGTTTTTT. The chain links TRBV19 to TRBJ1-4; 7 nucleotides line up with TRBD1. This CDR3 is built from 16 residues. Germline V gene data show CDR1 as LNHDA and CDR2 as SQIVND (reference sequence). Trimming cost V 4 bases and J 0 bases; bases outside gene matches: 5.

The J gene is TRBJ1-2, the V gene TRBV30, with TRBD1 matching over 7 bases. The J segment lost 3 bases and the V segment lost 4 bases, leaving 5 bases of the junction unmatched. CDR3 length: 13 amino acids. Germline assignment: CDR1 GTSNPN and CDR2 SVGIG (reference sequence). CDR3 region: CAWTPGQYYGYTF. In DNA, the CDR3 is TGTGCCTGGACCCCGGGACAGTACTATGGCTACACCTTC.

This sequence joins TRBV27 and TRBJ2-7; 7 bases map to TRBD2. Germline CDR1 MNHEY, CDR2 SMNVEV (reference sequence). The CDR3 has 13 residues. V was clipped by 5 bases and J by 7 bases; unmatched bases: 8. DNA of the CDR3: TGTGCCAGCAGTCGAGGACTAGGCTGGGAGCAGTACTTC. This sequence encodes CASSRGLGWEQYF.

CDR3 bases: TGTGCCAGCAGTTCTTCTCCGCGGAGACTCAAAATCGATTCACCCCTCCACTTT. Protein: CASSSSPRRLKIDSPLHF. The chain combines TRBV28 with TRBJ1-6, with no clear D. The CDR3 runs to 18 residues. Germline V gene lookup returns CDR1 MDHEN and CDR2 SYDVKM. V lost 4 bases to trimming and J lost 8 bases, with 24 bases between them.

V and J are TRBV30 and TRBJ1-5, with a weak D call TRBD1 (5 bases). Germline V CDR1 and CDR2: GTSNPN, SVGIG (reference sequence). V lost 3 bases and J lost 7, with 13 bases in between. The CDR3 has 13 amino acids. The CDR3 reads CAWSAQGGQPQHF. In nucleotides, the CDR3 is TGTGCCTGGAGCGCTCAGGGAGGCCAGCCCCAGCATTTT.

The chain joins TRBV5-1 to TRBJ2-7; 16 nucleotides line up with TRBD2. V trimming: 4 bases; J trimming: 5 bases; junction bases outside the gene matches: 6. The CDR3 extends over 16 amino acids. Germline CDR1 reads SGHRS; CDR2 reads YFSETQ. The CDR3 region is CASSVPGTSGGDEQYF. The CDR3 bases are TGCGCCAGCAGCGTCCCCGGGACTAGCGGGGGGGACGAGCAGTACTTC.

V gene TRBV10-1 combines with J gene TRBJ2-1, with 9 bases fitting TRBD2. The CDR3 totals 15 residues. CDR1 WNHNN and CDR2 SYGVQD come from the germline V gene (reference sequence). V lost 6 bases, J lost 7 bases, and 10 bases stayed unmatched. CDR3 sequence reads: CASSPGSGGYNEQFF. The CDR3 bases are TGCGCCAGCAGCCCGGGGAGCGGGGGGTATAATGAGCAGTTCTTC.

V gene TRBV9 combines with J gene TRBJ1-5; 8 bases agree with TRBD1. V lost 1 base, J lost 6 bases, and 6 bases stayed unmatched. The CDR3 length is 15 residues. Per germline, CDR1 SGDLS and CDR2 YYNGEE. In DNA, the CDR3 is TGTGCCAGCAGCGTAACTGCGGACAGGGCTCAGCCCCAGCATTTT. As protein: CASSVTADRAQPQHF.